The present T cell receptor (beta chain) was sequenced within a study of blood T cell repertoires in COVID-19. Across the whole study: Some COVID-19 samples were acute and others convalescent; all came from the United States, Italy and Spain. Sources were T cells, B-cell-depleted T cells, or PBMCs; the material itself was cDNA or gDNA.

Original processing methods: How many nucleated cells were present was estimated from reference gene primer amplification. TCRdb's copy holds only in-frame clones and misses some; the assay was immunoSEQ multiplex PCR. The V and J calls and the clone size are those of that table, but D and trimming were determined from the DNA. The table has about 110,000 clones, about 90% seen once. With V trimmed by 4 bases and J by 6 bases, 5 bases remained unmatched. The CDR3 has 13 residues. The germline gives CDR1 SQVTM, CDR2 ANQGSEA. V is TRBV29-1 and J is TRBJ2-7; 11 bases are a match to TRBD1. Material: peripheral blood. This clonotype was obtained from a human donor in a cohort sampled during active COVID-19. CDR3: CSVGDRGTREQYF. CDR3 bases: TGCAGCGTTGGGGACAGGGGGACGCGCGAGCAGTACTTC.